This is a list of T cell receptor beta chains from one sample in a study of T cells in Graves' hyperthyroidism and ophthalmopathy. From the multiplex PCR reads, TCRdb called clonotypes with MiXCR, one entry per CDR3 protein. The repertoire holds about 52,000 distinct CDR3 sequences, with 48% as singletons. Sequencing was performed on blood. The receptor source for this set is a woman between 45 and 65 years old with Graves' ophthalmopathy. Each CDR3 is given with its conserved first and last residue. The order of the fields is V gene, clone size, J gene, D gene, CDR3 DNA, CDR3 protein. D genes are given only for firm matches. Clone size, where shown, is once, few, many, or a class for clones that have expanded.

>TRBV9|many|TRBJ1-1|.
TGTGCCAGCAGCGAAAGTGGGGTGTTTTCGGAAGCTTTCTTT
CASSESGVFSEAFF
>TRBV2|medium-sized|TRBJ2-7|.
TGTGCCAGCAGTACGGACGGAGCCTACGAGCAGTACTTC
CASSTDGAYEQYF
>TRBV19|many|TRBJ2-7|TRBD1
TGTGCCACCGGATCCCGGGACAGCGAGCAGTACTTC
CATGSRDSEQYF
>TRBV5-1|many|TRBJ2-1|TRBD2
TGCGCCAGCAGCGCCGATCCATTTAGCGGGGGGGCCTGGGAGCAGTTCTTC
CASSADPFSGGAWEQFF
>TRBV6-5|few|TRBJ2-4|TRBD2
TGTGCCAGCAGTTACTTGGGGGGGAAAAACATTCAGTACTTC
CASSYLGGKNIQYF
>TRBV27|.|TRBJ1-3|TRBD1
TGTGCCACCAGGGGGCTTGGTGGAAACACCATATATTTT
CATRGLGGNTIYF
>TRBV28|few|TRBJ1-2|.
TGTGCCAGCAGTTTTTCCGAACCGACAGTTACTAGTCGGTATGGCTACACCTTC
CASSFSEPTVTSRYGYTF
>TRBV20-1|many|TRBJ2-1|TRBD2
TGCAGTGCTAGAGGGGGCGGGGGGGTTCGCAATGAGCAGTTCTTC
CSARGGGGVRNEQFF
>TRBV29-1|many|TRBJ2-7|.
TGCAGCCCACTCCGGTGGGCTCCGCAATCCTACGAGCAGTACTTC
CSPLRWAPQSYEQYF
>TRBV7-9|.|TRBJ1-4|TRBD1
TGTGCCAGCAGCTTAGCCCCGGGACAGGACGAAAAACTGTTTTTT
CASSLAPGQDEKLFF
>TRBV14|.|TRBJ1-2|TRBD1
TGTGCCAGCAGCCAAACCGGGACAGGGAGCTATGGCTACACCTTC
CASSQTGTGSYGYTF
>TRBV12-3/TRBV12-4|many|TRBJ1-1|.
TGTGCCAGCAGCGATAAAACAGACGGGACTGAAGCTTTCTTT
CASSDKTDGTEAFF
>TRBV7-3|many|TRBJ2-1|TRBD1
TGTGCCAGCAGTCCCCTCTCCGGGACAGGGAGCAATGAGCAGTTCTTC
CASSPLSGTGSNEQFF
>TRBV20-1|many|TRBJ1-5|TRBD1
TGCAGTGCTCCACAGGGGGGGGGTAGGGATCAGCCCCAGCATTTT
CSAPQGGGRDQPQHF
>TRBV7-6|once|TRBJ1-6|.
TGTGCCAGCAGCTTAGCGGATCCGGGTACCAATAATTCACCCCTCCACTTT
CASSLADPGTNNSPLHF
>TRBV24-1|.|TRBJ2-3|TRBD2
TGTGCCACCAGTGGCGGACTAGCGGGAGATACGCAGTATTTT
CATSGGLAGDTQYF
>TRBV6-1|many|TRBJ2-3|.
TGTGCCACCCGGGACCGGAGCACAGATACGCAGTATTTT
CATRDRSTDTQYF
>TRBV29-1|many|TRBJ1-3|TRBD1
TGCAGCGTAAAACAGGGGGGTGGAAACACCATATATTTT
CSVKQGGGNTIYF
>TRBV28|.|TRBJ2-1|.
TGTGCCAGCAGTTTAGAGGGTCCCCACAATGAGCAGTTCTTC
CASSLEGPHNEQFF
>TRBV2|few|TRBJ2-7|.
TGTGCCAGCAGTGGTCAGGGAGTCACCGGGGAGCAGTACTTC
CASSGQGVTGEQYF
>TRBV6-5|many|TRBJ2-3|TRBD2
TGTGCCAGCAGACCGGGAGGGACAGATACGCAGTATTTT
CASRPGGTDTQYF
>TRBV5-1|few|TRBJ2-1|.
TGCGCCAGCAGCTTTCCCTCTCTTTCACTAGCGTCGGGGGGCCCCAGCTCCTACAATGAGCAGTTCTTC
CASSFPSLSLASGGPSSYNEQFF
>TRBV5-1|many|TRBJ1-1|.
TGCGCCAGCAGCTTGGGTCAGGTGAGGAACACTGAAGCTTTCTTT
CASSLGQVRNTEAFF
>TRBV7-3|many|TRBJ2-1|.
TGTGCCAGCAGCCAGGGGTCCGGGGGCAATGAGCAGTTCTTC
CASSQGSGGNEQFF